The source of this T cell receptor (beta chain) is a study of cytomegalovirus exposure and HLA in healthy donors. Germline V CDR1 and CDR2: SQVTM, ANQGSEA. The CDR3 totals 13 residues. The V and J ends lost 8 bases and 7 bases, in that order; junction bases with no gene match: 13. PCR involved 60 Vbeta and 13 Jbeta primers. Assay used: immunoSEQ multiplex PCR; TCRdb lists only in-frame clones, some missing. The sample records approximately 270,000 clones, roughly 80% being singletons. The J gene is TRBJ1-2, the V gene TRBV29-1; TRBD1 matches 7 bases. Sequenced sample: PBMCs. This clonotype was sampled from a girl aged 2 to 10 in good health and CMV-seronegative. The CDR3 loop reads CSLGGEGAGGYTF. CDR3 DNA sequence: TGCAGCCTCGGGGGGGAGGGGGCGGGTGGCTACACCTTC.